The 27 T cell receptor beta chains given below trace back to one sample, sequenced in a study of blood T cell repertoires in COVID-19. Libraries were prepared by immunoSEQ multiplex PCR; TCRdb keeps only in-frame clonotypes and omits some of them. This sample carries about 150,000 clones, roughly 80% of them seen once, and the ten largest clones take 8.6%. Sequences were obtained from peripheral blood. The receptors shown here come from a man aged 50 to 60 with active or convalescent COVID-19.

This sequence joins TRBV3-1 (or the pseudogene TRBV3-2) and TRBJ2-1; D not resolved. Trimming left V 1 base short and J 3 bases short, with 7 bases between. This CDR3 has 14 amino acids. CDR1 and CDR2 from the germline V gene are LGHDT and YNNKEL (reference sequence). CDR3 protein: CASSQGGVYNEQFF. CDR3 DNA sequence: TGTGCCAGCAGCCAAGGAGGAGTCTACAATGAGCAGTTCTTC.

The rearrangement uses TRBV14 and TRBJ1-2; no definite D call. Germline-derived CDR1 and CDR2 are SGHDN and FVKESK. CDR3 size: 14 residues. Trimming took 4 bases from V and 5 from J, leaving 14 bases between them. CDR3 loop: CASSPLSLSYGYTF. CDR3 in DNA: TGTGCCAGCAGCCCCCTGAGTTTATCTTATGGCTACACCTTC.

This chain joins TRBV7-9 and TRBJ2-2; no clear D gene. V dropped 5 bases and J dropped 5 bases, with 12 bases sitting between them. Germline lookup yields CDR1 SEHNR and CDR2 FQNEAQ (reference sequence). The CDR3 totals 14 residues. CDR3 loop: CASSPGLGTGELFF. The CDR3, as DNA: TGTGCCAGCAGCCCCGGGTTAGGAACCGGGGAGCTGTTTTTT.

V is TRBV9 and J is TRBJ1-3, with TRBD1 matching 8 bases. The CDR3 extends over 17 amino acids. The junction had 11 bases not matched to a gene; V was cut back by 6 bases and J by 0 bases. CDR1 and CDR2 (germline): SGDLS, YYNGEE. The DNA for the CDR3 is TGTGCCAGCACCCCATCGACAGGGGTTGGCTCTGGAAACACCATATATTTT. Its translation is CASTPSTGVGSGNTIYF.

The gene calls are TRBV30 and TRBJ1-6; the D gene is possibly TRBD1 (6 bases). The CDR3 consists of 14 residues. The germline gives CDR1 GTSNPN, CDR2 SVGIG (reference sequence). V lost 0 bases and J lost 10, with 13 bases in between. This CDR3 is CAWSVTGSKSPLHF. CDR3 nucleotide sequence: TGTGCCTGGAGTGTAACAGGGTCAAAGTCACCCCTCCACTTT.

The chain links TRBV5-6 to TRBJ2-1; TRBD2 aligns across 8 bases. V shed 2 bases and J 5 bases; nucleotides not matched to a gene: 6. Germline CDR1 reads SGHDT; CDR2 reads YYEEEE. The CDR3 spans 15 residues. The chain's CDR3 is CASSFLAGLDNEQFF. The CDR3 DNA reads TGTGCCAGCAGCTTCCTAGCGGGTCTGGACAATGAGCAGTTCTTC.

This sequence joins TRBV19 and TRBJ2-5; 9 bases are shared with TRBD1. This CDR3 contains 16 residues. Losses at the gene ends were 1 base for V and 5 bases for J; bases not matched to a gene: 8. Germline assignment: CDR1 LNHDA and CDR2 SQIVND (reference sequence). For the CDR3, the DNA is TGTGCCAGTAGTATAGTTGGGACAGGGTCCGGTGAGACCCAGTACTTC. Translated: CASSIVGTGSGETQYF. The whole variable domain, remainder taken from reference TRBV19 and TRBJ2-5, is DGGITQSPKYLFRKEGQNVTLSCEQNLNHDAMYWYRQDPGQGLRLIYYSQIVNDFQKGDIAEGYSVSREKKESFPLTVTSAQKNPTAFYLCASSIVGTGSGETQYFGPGTRLLVL.

The chain couples TRBV30 to TRBJ1-1; D is perhaps TRBD1 (6 bases). CDR1 is GTSNPN, CDR2 SVGIG, per germline (reference sequence). Trimming removed 4 bases at V and 1 base at J, with 7 bases between. There are 12 residues in the CDR3. CDR3 protein: CAWIRGNTEAFF. The DNA of the CDR3 is TGTGCCTGGATCAGGGGGAACACTGAAGCTTTCTTT.

The chain employs TRBV2 and TRBJ2-5, with TRBD1 identical over 7 bases. CDR1 and CDR2 from the germline V gene are SNHLY and FYNNEI. There are 15 residues in the CDR3. V lost 4 bases and J lost 4; bases outside the gene matches: 9. In DNA form, the CDR3 reads TGTGCCAGCAGTGTTGACAGGGCAGGGACAGAGACCCAGTACTTC. Translated: CASSVDRAGTETQYF.

This rearrangement joins TRBV27 to TRBJ2-1, with a tentative D call TRBD1 (5 bases). The CDR3 totals 12 residues. The germline gives CDR1 MNHEY, CDR2 SMNVEV (reference sequence). V was shortened by 1 base and J by 8 bases, with 6 bases between the two germline ends. The CDR3 here is CASSLWGYEQFF. CDR3 nucleotides: TGTGCCAGCAGTTTATGGGGCTATGAGCAGTTCTTC.

The chain has TRBV27 and TRBJ2-3, with 11 bases identical to TRBD2. Germline V lookup: CDR1 MNHEY, CDR2 SMNVEV (reference sequence). CDR3 length: 19 amino acids. With 1 base clipped from V and 4 bases from J, the junction kept 13 bases outside the gene matches. CDR3 sequence: CASSLFAGLAGGAADTQYF. DNA of the CDR3: TGTGCCAGCAGTTTATTTGCCGGCCTAGCGGGAGGTGCGGCAGATACGCAGTATTTT.

This chain connects TRBV3-1 (or the pseudogene TRBV3-2) to TRBJ2-1; D might be TRBD1 (5 bases). The CDR3 runs to 15 residues. CDR1 is LGHDT and CDR2 is YNNKEL in the germline V gene (reference sequence). The V and J ends lost 2 bases and 0 bases respectively, with 8 bases between them. This CDR3 reads CASSQRGISYNEQFF. The CDR3 DNA follows: TGTGCCAGCAGCCAAAGGGGCATCTCCTACAATGAGCAGTTCTTC.

The table lists this clone with a count of one. This chain joins TRBV28 and TRBJ1-6; no clear D gene. The CDR3 is 13 amino acids. CDR1 and CDR2 from the germline V gene are MDHEN and SYDVKM. The germline V and J ends were trimmed by 5 bases and 7 bases, with 9 bases remaining between them. The CDR3 region has the DNA TGTGCCAGCAGTGCCGGACTGAATTCACCCCTCCACTTT. This encodes CASSAGLNSPLHF.

V and J are TRBV2 and TRBJ2-7, with a weak D call TRBD1 (6 bases). Germline CDR1 SNHLY, CDR2 FYNNEI. The CDR3 sequence is 15 residues long. V was clipped by 3 bases and J by 0 bases, with 12 bases between them. The CDR3, as DNA: TGTGCCAGCAGTGACCCCGGACAGATCTCCTACGAGCAGTACTTC. This codes for CASSDPGQISYEQYF.

This clone came up once. J is TRBJ1-5 and V is TRBV3-1 (or the pseudogene TRBV3-2), with 10 bases identical to TRBD1. The CDR3 covers 15 residues. The germline V gene encodes CDR1 LGHDT and CDR2 YNNKEL (reference sequence). J gave up 9 bases and V 4 bases, and 9 bases lay outside the gene matches. CDR3 coding DNA: TGTGCCAGCAGCCCGGGACAGGGGCCGCTAGGGCCCCAGCATTTT. Its translation is CASSPGQGPLGPQHF.

V gene TRBV27 combines with J gene TRBJ2-1, with a tentative D call TRBD2 (6 bases). Looked up from germline, CDR1 is MNHEY and CDR2 is SMNVEV (reference sequence). The V end was cut by 0 bases, the J end by 8 bases, with 14 bases between. CDR3 length: 15 residues. Here the CDR3 reads CASSLSMGGSYEQFF. The CDR3 DNA reads as TGTGCCAGCAGTTTATCGATGGGGGGTAGCTATGAGCAGTTCTTC.

V and J are TRBV3-1 (or the pseudogene TRBV3-2) and TRBJ2-1, with D possibly TRBD1 on 6 matching bases. The length of the CDR3 is 15 residues. The V end lost 4 bases, the J end lost 6 bases, and 16 bases lay between the germline ends. Germline loops: CDR1 LGHDT, CDR2 YNNKEL (reference sequence). Here the CDR3 DNA reads TGTGCCAGCAGCCGTTCAGGGGCCACTACCAATGAGCAGTTCTTC. Translated, it gives CASSRSGATTNEQFF.

The V and J genes are TRBV7-9 and TRBJ2-7; 10 nucleotides line up with TRBD1. Germline V gene lookup returns CDR1 SEHNR and CDR2 FQNEAQ (reference sequence). The CDR3 covers 16 residues. Losses at the gene ends were 5 bases for V and 4 bases for J; bases not matched to a gene: 11. In DNA form, the CDR3 reads TGTGCCAGCAGCCCCCCTAAGGGACAGGGGACGTACGAGCAGTACTTC. This codes for CASSPPKGQGTYEQYF.

This clone was observed once. This sequence joins TRBV5-4 and TRBJ2-7; perhaps TRBD1 as D (5 bases). The ends were cut back, 1 base at V and 3 bases at J, with 11 bases in the middle. The CDR3 runs to 14 residues. The germline V gene has CDR1 SGHNT and CDR2 YYREEE (reference sequence). CDR3 sequence reads: CASSLPGMIYEQYF. The DNA of the CDR3 is TGTGCCAGCAGCTTGCCAGGGATGATCTACGAGCAGTACTTC.

The rearrangement uses TRBV5-1 and TRBJ2-7; TRBD1 matches 9 bases. The CDR3 extends over 15 amino acids. The germline gives CDR1 SGHRS, CDR2 YFSETQ. V shed 1 base and J 3 bases; nucleotides not matched to a gene: 5. CDR3 region: CASSLFGTGNYEQYF. The CDR3, as DNA: TGCGCCAGCAGCTTGTTCGGGACAGGGAACTACGAGCAGTACTTC.

This chain joins TRBV6-6 and TRBJ1-5; D gene ambiguous. Trimming shortened V by 0 bases and J by 7 bases, and 13 bases separated the two germline ends. CDR1 and CDR2 (germline): MNHNY, SVGAGI (reference sequence). CDR3 length: 15 amino acids. CDR3 in DNA: TGTGCCAGCAGTTACTCCGAGTTTTCCGGGCAGCCCCAGCATTTT. It encodes CASSYSEFSGQPQHF.

This chain joins TRBV5-4 and TRBJ1-4; 8 bases fit TRBD1. The length of the CDR3 is 16 residues. V lost 0 bases, J lost 5 bases, and 6 bases stayed unmatched. The germline V gene encodes CDR1 SGHNT and CDR2 YYREEE (reference sequence). CDR3 amino acids: CASSLDRGSPNEKLFF. CDR3 sequence (DNA): TGTGCCAGCAGCTTGGACAGGGGGTCGCCCAATGAAAAACTGTTTTTT.

This rearrangement joins TRBV2 to TRBJ2-3; 9 positions match TRBD2. Trimming cost V 3 bases and J 2 bases; bases outside gene matches: 3. CDR1 SNHLY and CDR2 FYNNEI come from the germline V gene. The CDR3 totals 15 residues. The CDR3 DNA is TGTGCCAGCAGTGAGCGACTAGCGGCCACAGATACGCAGTATTTT. Amino acid sequence: CASSERLAATDTQYF. Based on the CDR3 plus reference TRBV2 and TRBJ2-3, the full variable domain is EPEVTQTPSHQVTQMGQEVILRCVPISNHLYFYWYRQILGQKVEFLVSFYNNEISEKSEIFDDQFSVERPDGSNFTLKIRSTKLEDSAMYFCASSERLAATDTQYFGPGTRLTVL.

This chain connects TRBV28 to TRBJ2-7; the D is unclear. The CDR3 loop spans 11 amino acids. V lost 5 bases and J 7 bases, leaving 9 bases between the germline ends. Per the germline V gene, CDR1 is MDHEN and CDR2 is SYDVKM. The CDR3 loop is CASSTSLEQYF. The CDR3 DNA reads TGTGCCAGCAGTACTTCTCTGGAGCAGTACTTC.

In this sample, this clone turned up once. The V call is TRBV19, the J call TRBJ2-5; 8 nucleotides agree with TRBD2. Germline V CDR1 and CDR2: LNHDA, SQIVND (reference sequence). V lost 2 bases to trimming and J lost 1 base; unmatched junction nucleotides: 3. This CDR3 has 15 amino acids. The CDR3 protein is CASSIFREGQETQYF. The CDR3 DNA reads TGTGCCAGTAGTATATTTCGGGAGGGCCAAGAGACCCAGTACTTC.

The chain recombines TRBV9 with TRBJ1-3; D not certain. The V and J ends lost 1 base and 0 bases respectively, with 8 bases between them. The germline V gene has CDR1 SGDLS and CDR2 YYNGEE. The CDR3 runs 15 residues. The CDR3 reads CASSVRGDSGNTIYF. In DNA, the CDR3 is TGTGCCAGCAGCGTACGGGGAGACTCTGGAAACACCATATATTTT.

The chain combines TRBV6-5 with TRBJ2-5; 11 bases line up with TRBD2. The CDR3 runs 15 residues. Germline V lookup: CDR1 MNHEY, CDR2 SVGAGI. V dropped 9 bases and J dropped 2; count of bases not matched to a gene: 8. CDR3: CARGGVAGGQETQYF. In DNA form, the CDR3 reads TGTGCCAGGGGTGGCGTAGCGGGAGGGCAAGAGACCCAGTACTTC.